This is a list of T cell receptor beta chains from one sample in a study of human CD8 memory T cell subsets. With the 5' RACE reads reprocessed, TCRdb shows one record per CDR3 protein and no DNA. The sample holds several thousand distinct CDR3 sequences. What was sequenced was CD8+ T cells from PBMCs. The receptors derive from a human donor in good health. Both conserved end residues are part of each CDR3. Clone size is shown for a subset of rows, as once, few, many or a class of expanded clone.

v_gene,j_gene,abundance,CDR3aa
TRBV28,TRBJ1-4,NA,CASTPQPGRGGGVVPGDEKLFF
TRBV20-1,TRBJ2-7,NA,CSARSGEVAYEQYF
TRBV4-1,TRBJ2-3,NA,CASSQDDIPDTQYF
TRBV19,TRBJ2-2,NA,CASTGTERSGELFF
TRBV29-1,TRBJ2-2,NA,CSVERNAGELFF
TRBV9,TRBJ2-1,medium-sized,CASSVFAGNEQFF
TRBV7-8,TRBJ2-1,NA,CASSLASSGDYNEQFF
TRBV12-3/TRBV12-4,TRBJ2-7,large,CASSTRDRGMGEQYF
TRBV6-2/TRBV6-3,TRBJ2-3,NA,CASSYLGPDTQYF
TRBV7-6,TRBJ2-3,NA,CASSLSSRPTRFPDTQYF
TRBV29-1,TRBJ2-7,NA,CSALGATPYEQYF
TRBV2,TRBJ2-1,NA,CASSEGILSGGEQFF
TRBV20-1,TRBJ1-1,NA,CSARTYAGGTEAFF
TRBV6-6,TRBJ1-3,medium-sized,CASSTGPGNTIYF
TRBV9,TRBJ2-1,medium-sized,CASSVDAASYNEQFF
TRBV24-1,TRBJ1-2,medium-sized,CATSDTTESNYGYTF
TRBV20-1,TRBJ1-2,NA,CSARGTVLGGYTF
TRBV28,TRBJ2-5,NA,CASTTQGQGGETQYF
TRBV7-2,TRBJ1-3,NA,CASSLGVSGNTIYF
TRBV29-1,TRBJ2-2,large,CSVDKGRGYTGELFF
TRBV28,TRBJ2-5,NA,CASSRAMPSGAQETQYF
TRBV28,TRBJ2-7,NA,CASSLRVRGGEQYF
TRBV12-3/TRBV12-4,TRBJ2-1,NA,CASISPGTAYNEQFF
TRBV4-1,TRBJ2-1,NA,CASSQEGTPFF
TRBV21-1,TRBJ1-2,NA,CASSSRGDLTYGYTF